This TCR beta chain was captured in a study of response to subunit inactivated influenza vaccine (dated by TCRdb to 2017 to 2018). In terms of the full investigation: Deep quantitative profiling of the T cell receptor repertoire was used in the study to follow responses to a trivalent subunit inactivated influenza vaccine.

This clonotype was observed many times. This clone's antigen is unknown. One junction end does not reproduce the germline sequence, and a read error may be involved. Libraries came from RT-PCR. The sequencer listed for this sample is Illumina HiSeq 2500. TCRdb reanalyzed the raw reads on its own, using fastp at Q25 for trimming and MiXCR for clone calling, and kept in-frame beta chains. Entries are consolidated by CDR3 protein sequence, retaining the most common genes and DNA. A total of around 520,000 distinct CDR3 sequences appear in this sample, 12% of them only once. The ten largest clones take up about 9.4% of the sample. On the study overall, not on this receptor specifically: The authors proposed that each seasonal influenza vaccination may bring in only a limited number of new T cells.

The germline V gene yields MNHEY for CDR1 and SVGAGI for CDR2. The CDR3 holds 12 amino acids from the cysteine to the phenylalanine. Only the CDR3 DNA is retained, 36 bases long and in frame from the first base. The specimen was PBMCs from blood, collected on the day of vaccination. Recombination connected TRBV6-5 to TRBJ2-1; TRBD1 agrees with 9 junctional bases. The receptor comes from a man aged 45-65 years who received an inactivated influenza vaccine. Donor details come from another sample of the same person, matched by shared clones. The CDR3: CASSSPGQGFVF. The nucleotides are TGTGCCAGCAGTTCTCCGGGACAGGGATTCGTCTTC.